Listed below are T cell receptor beta chains from one sample, sequenced in a study of OX40 agonist ivuxolimab in advanced cancers. The assay was immunoSEQ multiplex PCR, and TCRdb's table has in-frame clones only and misses some. This sample carries 45,000 to 60,000 clones, 91% of them seen once, and the ten largest clones take roughly 12%. Sequenced material: CD4+ or CD8+ T cells sorted from blood, taken in a trial of the OX40 agonist ivuxolimab. The receptors here all came from an adult with an advanced solid tumor such as melanoma, head and neck, liver or kidney cancer. CDR3s include the opening cysteine and the closing phenylalanine or tryptophan.

V gene | CDR3 protein
TRBV7-9 | CASSRKTGPQLYNEQFF
TRBV2 | CASSRASGNSYNEQFF
TRBV28 | CASSLGVIGGYEQYF
TRBV6-1 | CASSYMIAFF
TRBV28 | CASSLPTGGPSQPQHF
TRBV11-2 | CASSLVYGYTF
TRBV5-1 | CASSLETGRGTEAFF
TRBV9 | CASSRQSNQPQHF
TRBV4-2 | CASSQDLGLASAFF
TRBV2 | CASSRGSSPDTQYF